This T cell receptor (beta chain) was recorded in a study of beta chain features in type 1 diabetes. Study observations and caveats: A moderate, significant TCRB CDR3 shortening appeared in type 1 diabetes across four CD4+ subsets.

As concerns this clone: Its antigen is not identified.

The isolated RNA, all of it, was reverse transcribed, so expressed TCRB transcripts were what got sequenced. The data were produced by immunoSEQ multiplex PCR, yet TCRdb's version contains in-frame clones alone and is incomplete. This sample yields 150,000 to 200,000 clones, of which over 55% are seen a single time; roughly 0.095% belongs to the top ten. This clonotype originated in a man aged 25-45 years with type 1 diabetes. Sequenced: naive CD4+ T cells from blood.

The CDR3 loop reads CAWSWGADQPQHF. For the CDR3, the DNA is TGTGCCTGGAGTTGGGGGGCCGATCAGCCCCAGCATTTT. The chain carries TRBV30 and TRBJ1-5; tentative D call: TRBD1 (6 bases). Trimming cost V 2 bases and J 5 bases, with 10 bases left between them. The V gene's germline CDR1 is GTSNPN and CDR2 SVGIG (reference sequence). This CDR3 has 13 amino acids.